The rows below give T cell receptor beta chains drawn from one sample of a study of blood T cells in healthy people across ages. Each CDR3 protein is one row after TCRdb ran MiXCR on the 5' RACE reads. The sample lists roughly 800,000 distinct CDR3 sequences, 55% to 70% occurring once. Input material: blood. The receptors shown here come from a young man in good health. Both conserved end residues are part of each CDR3. The order of the fields is J gene, V gene, D gene, clone size, CDR3 DNA, CDR3 protein. D genes are given only for firm matches. The size entry is marked missing in some rows and otherwise reads once, few, many or a size class.

j_call: TRBJ1-4; v_call: TRBV7-8; d_call: -; clone_size: -; cdr3_nt: TGTGCCAGCAGCCCGCGACCGGCCAGTAATGAAAAACTGTTTTTT; cdr3_aa: CASSPRPASNEKLFF
j_call: TRBJ2-3; v_call: TRBV7-9; d_call: -; clone_size: -; cdr3_nt: TGTGCCAGCAGCTTATTCCCCCGGGATACGCAGTATTTT; cdr3_aa: CASSLFPRDTQYF
j_call: TRBJ2-7; v_call: TRBV28; d_call: -; clone_size: -; cdr3_nt: TGTGCCACCCACCAGGGGGAGGGCTACGAGCAGTACTTC; cdr3_aa: CATHQGEGYEQYF
j_call: TRBJ2-3; v_call: TRBV6-6; d_call: -; clone_size: -; cdr3_nt: TGTGCCAGCAATCATCGGCGGGCTAGCACAGATACGCAGTATTTT; cdr3_aa: CASNHRRASTDTQYF
j_call: TRBJ2-3; v_call: TRBV27; d_call: -; clone_size: -; cdr3_nt: TGTGCCAGCAGTCCCCGGCAGAGGGGCACAGATACGCAGTATTTT; cdr3_aa: CASSPRQRGTDTQYF
j_call: TRBJ2-1; v_call: TRBV15; d_call: -; clone_size: -; cdr3_nt: TGTGCCACCAGCAGAGCTAGGGGGTACAATGAGCAGTTCTTC; cdr3_aa: CATSRARGYNEQFF
j_call: TRBJ1-1; v_call: TRBV4-2; d_call: TRBD1; clone_size: -; cdr3_nt: TGTGCCAGCAGCCAGGACAGGGGCAAAGCTTTCTTT; cdr3_aa: CASSQDRGKAFF
j_call: TRBJ2-5; v_call: TRBV12-3/TRBV12-4; d_call: TRBD1; clone_size: -; cdr3_nt: TGTGCCAGCAGTACGGGACAGACAGAGACCCAGTACTTC; cdr3_aa: CASSTGQTETQYF
j_call: TRBJ2-3; v_call: TRBV12-3/TRBV12-4; d_call: -; clone_size: -; cdr3_nt: TGTGCCAGCAGTTTCCGGGACACCCACACAGATACGCAGTATTTT; cdr3_aa: CASSFRDTHTDTQYF
j_call: TRBJ2-7; v_call: TRBV7-2; d_call: -; clone_size: -; cdr3_nt: TGTGCCAGCAGCTCCGAGTGGGTCGAGCAGTACTTC; cdr3_aa: CASSSEWVEQYF
j_call: TRBJ2-7; v_call: TRBV19; d_call: -; clone_size: -; cdr3_nt: TGTGCCAGTAGGGGGACGGACCTCTACGAGCAGTACTTC; cdr3_aa: CASRGTDLYEQYF
j_call: TRBJ2-1; v_call: TRBV12-3/TRBV12-4; d_call: -; clone_size: few; cdr3_nt: TGTGCCAGCAGTTTAGCGGGGGTCTACAATGAGCAGTTCTTC; cdr3_aa: CASSLAGVYNEQFF
j_call: TRBJ2-5; v_call: TRBV7-2; d_call: -; clone_size: -; cdr3_nt: TGTGCCAGCAGCCCACGCCAGAGCTCCGAGACCCAGTACTTC; cdr3_aa: CASSPRQSSETQYF
j_call: TRBJ2-7; v_call: TRBV7-2; d_call: TRBD1; clone_size: -; cdr3_nt: TGTGCCAGCAGCTTAGGCCGGTGGGCAGGGGGCTCCTACGAGCAGTACTTC; cdr3_aa: CASSLGRWAGGSYEQYF
j_call: TRBJ2-1; v_call: TRBV20-1; d_call: TRBD2; clone_size: -; cdr3_nt: TGCAGTGTTCGGGGGGGAGTAAATGAGCAGTTCTTC; cdr3_aa: CSVRGGVNEQFF
j_call: TRBJ2-7; v_call: TRBV6-6; d_call: -; clone_size: -; cdr3_nt: TGTGCCAGCAGTTACGCCTCCCAGGGTCACGAGCAGTACTTC; cdr3_aa: CASSYASQGHEQYF
j_call: TRBJ2-7; v_call: TRBV5-4; d_call: -; clone_size: -; cdr3_nt: TGTGCCAGCAGCGTAGACGAGGATAGGGGGGACGAGCAGTACTTC; cdr3_aa: CASSVDEDRGDEQYF
j_call: TRBJ1-1; v_call: TRBV6-6; d_call: -; clone_size: -; cdr3_nt: TGTGCCAGCAGTTACGGGGAGATGAACACTGAAGCTTTCTTT; cdr3_aa: CASSYGEMNTEAFF
j_call: TRBJ2-1; v_call: TRBV9; d_call: TRBD2; clone_size: few; cdr3_nt: TGTGCCAGCAGCGCCCGGAAGGCTAGCGGGGGTGGTTTGAATGAGCAGTTCTTC; cdr3_aa: CASSARKASGGGLNEQFF
j_call: TRBJ2-5; v_call: TRBV27; d_call: -; clone_size: -; cdr3_nt: TGTGCCAGCAGTCCAGGACATCGTAATGAGCAGTACTTC; cdr3_aa: CASSPGHRNEQYF
j_call: TRBJ2-3; v_call: TRBV12-3/TRBV12-4; d_call: -; clone_size: -; cdr3_nt: TGTGCCAGCAGTATTTCGGGCCGGAGCACAGATACGCAGTATTTT; cdr3_aa: CASSISGRSTDTQYF
j_call: TRBJ2-1; v_call: TRBV4-1; d_call: TRBD2; clone_size: -; cdr3_nt: TGCGCCAGCAGCCAAGTAGGGCGGGGGGGCTACAATGAGCAGTTCTTC; cdr3_aa: CASSQVGRGGYNEQFF
j_call: TRBJ1-2; v_call: TRBV20-1; d_call: -; clone_size: -; cdr3_nt: TGCAGTGCTAGACGATCCCTTTATGGCTACACCTTC; cdr3_aa: CSARRSLYGYTF